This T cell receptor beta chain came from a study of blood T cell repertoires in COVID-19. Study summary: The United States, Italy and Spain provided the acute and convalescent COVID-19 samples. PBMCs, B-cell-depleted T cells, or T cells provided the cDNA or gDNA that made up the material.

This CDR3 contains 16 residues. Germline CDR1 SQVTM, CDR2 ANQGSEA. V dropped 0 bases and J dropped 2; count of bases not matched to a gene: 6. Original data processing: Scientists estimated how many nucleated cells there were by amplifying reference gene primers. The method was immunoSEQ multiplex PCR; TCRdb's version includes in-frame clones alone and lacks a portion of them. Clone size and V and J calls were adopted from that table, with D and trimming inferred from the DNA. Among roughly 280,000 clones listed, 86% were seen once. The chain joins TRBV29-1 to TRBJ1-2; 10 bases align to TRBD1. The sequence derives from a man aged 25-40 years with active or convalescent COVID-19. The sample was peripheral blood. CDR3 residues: CSVEDPGQGLNYGYTF. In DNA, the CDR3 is TGCAGCGTTGAAGATCCGGGACAGGGGTTAAACTATGGCTACACCTTC.